This T cell receptor beta chain was retrieved from a study of shared clonotypes between healthy human individuals. This CDR3 has 15 amino acids. V shed 10 bases and J shed 5 bases, with 24 bases lying between them. Germline CDR1 is LNHDA and CDR2 is SQIVND (reference sequence). How the authors handled the data: Filtering differed since immunoSEQ provided only junctions, with no quality scores. The repertoire was sequenced with immunoSEQ multiplex PCR; TCRdb's copy has only in-frame clones and lacks some. Clonal size and the V and J genes are those of that table, whereas D and trimming came from the DNA. Of around 2,000,000 clones listed, about 95% were seen once; the top ten hold more than 0.95%. Of note for this clone: Antigen: not known.

It was CD45RO-negative cells, positively selected for CCR7, that made up naive CD8 cells, with terminally differentiated effector memory CD45RA+ cells excluded. Study results and limitations: The study found lower generation probabilities in non-shared clonotypes than in those shared by all four donors.

The source of this sequence is a young man in good health. The chain couples TRBV19 to TRBJ2-7; D perhaps matches TRBD2 (6 bases). Material: naive CD8+ T cells sorted from blood. The CDR3 loop is CATKMDREMSNEQYF. The CDR3 coding sequence is TGTGCCACCAAAATGGATCGGGAGATGAGTAACGAGCAGTACTTC.